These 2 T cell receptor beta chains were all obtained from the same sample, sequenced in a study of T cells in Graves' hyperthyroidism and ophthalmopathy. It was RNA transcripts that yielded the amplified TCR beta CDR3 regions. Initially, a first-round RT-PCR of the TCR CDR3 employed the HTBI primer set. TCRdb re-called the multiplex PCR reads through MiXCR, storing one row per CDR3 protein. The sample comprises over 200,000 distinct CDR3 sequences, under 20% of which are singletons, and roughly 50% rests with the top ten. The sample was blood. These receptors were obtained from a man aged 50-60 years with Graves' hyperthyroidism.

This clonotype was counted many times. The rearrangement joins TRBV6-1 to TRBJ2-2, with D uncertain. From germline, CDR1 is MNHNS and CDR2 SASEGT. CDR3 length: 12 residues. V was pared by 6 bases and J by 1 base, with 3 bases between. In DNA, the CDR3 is TGTGCCAGCAGCTGGAACACCGGGGAGCTGTTTTTT. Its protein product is CASSWNTGELFF.

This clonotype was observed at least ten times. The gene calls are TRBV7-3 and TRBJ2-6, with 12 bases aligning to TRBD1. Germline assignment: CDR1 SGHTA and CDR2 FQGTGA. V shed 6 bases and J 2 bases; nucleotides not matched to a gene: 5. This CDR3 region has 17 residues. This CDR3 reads CASRPGTGGPGANVLTF. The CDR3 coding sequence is TGTGCCAGCAGACCCGGGACAGGGGGCCCTGGGGCCAACGTCCTGACTTTC.